This TCR beta chain was documented in a study of T-cell reconstitution after alpha-beta-depleted transplantation in children. The authors prepared the TCRbeta library with unique molecular identifiers. Each CDR3 protein gets one entry after TCRdb re-called the PCR reads with MiXCR. The data contain over 200,000 distinct CDR3 sequences, 8.5% to 10% of them singletons. Germline V gives CDR1 SNHLY, CDR2 FYNNEI. This CDR3 region has 15 residues. Germline trimming cut 6 bases from V and 4 bases from J; bases unmatched to any gene: 4. The J gene is TRBJ2-5, the V gene TRBV2; 14 bases line up with TRBD2. This TCR derives from a human donor who donated a stem cell graft to a child with acute lymphoblastic leukemia. The specimen comprised PBMCs from the stem cell graft donor, sampled from the stem cell graft. CDR3 in DNA: TGTGCCAGCAGCCCCGGGACTAGCGGGGGAGAGACCCAGTACTTC. Translating gives CASSPGTSGGETQYF.